Listed here is a single T cell receptor (beta chain). This clonotype has at least ten counts. It has no known antigen specificity. No base qualities exist here, and no much larger clone lies one base off it. Hyperthyroidism patients were aged 18 to 65 years and newly diagnosed, with disease duration of less than 2 months. Exclusion was applied to patients with uncontrolled infections, other autoimmune diseases, pregnancy or lactation. Diagnoses relied on clinical symptoms, serum thyroxine and TRAb, thyroid ultrasound and orbital computed tomography. For progressor patients, blood was drawn at the first diagnosis of hyperthyroidism, before any ophthalmopathy symptoms had appeared. PBMCs were separated from approximately 10 ml of fresh peripheral blood using Ficoll-Paque density gradient centrifugation. Progressor patients were defined as those initially diagnosed with Graves' hyperthyroidism in whom ophthalmopathy developed during follow-up. Trizol reagent was used to extract total RNA, and RNA quality was then checked on an Agilent 2100 Bioanalyzer.

The TCR beta CDR3 regions were amplified from RNA transcripts. For the first round of RT-PCR on the TCR CDR3, the HTBI primer set was used together with the Qiagen OneStep RT-PCR kit. The libraries were constructed in a second round of multiplex PCR and then size-selected and purified. Sequencing of the libraries was done on an Illumina HiSeq2000 using paired-end 100 bp reads. Per the authors' processing: Raw data were processed with SOAPnuke, discarding reads with adapters, uncalled bases, mean Phred below 15, or no exact constant-primer or identifier match. COPE v1.2.5 was used to merge the high-quality paired reads, and each unique nucleotide sequence was defined as a clonotype. MiTCR v1.1 was used to align clonotypes to the IMGT TRBV, TRBD and TRBJ reference segments. The analysis included only V-J combinations with a frequency above 0.0001, which together covered around 99% of the repertoires. The TCS score was defined as the ratio of F50 (clonal expansion) to E x V (chaos), calculated using BLOSUM62-based TCRdist between CDR3 peptides within each V-J. Welch's t-statistics and random forest reduced approximately 520 V-J features to 10 to 15, which were used in a naive Bayes classifier (R e1071). The public reads were reprocessed in TCRdb via fastp at Q25 and MiXCR, keeping in-frame beta chains. Rows are combined by CDR3 protein, so each entry shows the most common genes and DNA. The V and J calls reflect TCRdb's pipeline rather than the authors' work. Across this sample there are a few hundred thousand distinct CDR3 sequences, with roughly 15% seen only once. Clones ranked in the top ten supply about 33% of the sample.

The data belong to a study of T cells in Graves' hyperthyroidism and ophthalmopathy (dated by TCRdb to 2018 to 2020). For the study in its entirety: Peripheral blood samples were taken at initial diagnosis, before any treatment was given. To identify distinguishing TCR V-J signatures, a discovery cohort of about 95 patients was used, comprising roughly 45 with Graves' ophthalmopathy and around 57 with stable Graves' hyperthyroidism. Prospective prediction of ophthalmopathy was tested in an independent validation cohort consisting of 18 hyperthyroidism patients and around 17 patients who later progressed to ophthalmopathy. For training and testing, the approximately 97 patients in the discovery cohort were randomly divided in a 7:3 ratio. The study also compared thyroid tissue and blood T-cell repertoires from five or six Graves' hyperthyroidism patients. Following sampling, methimazole starting at 30 mg daily was given to hyperthyroidism patients, and high-dose intravenous methylprednisolone was given to ophthalmopathy patients. The paper describes TCR Vbeta CDR3 sequencing of fewer than 150 peripheral blood samples, made up of 43 ophthalmopathy patients, roughly 80 hyperthyroidism patients and 17 progressor patients.

V loses 6 bases, J loses 7 bases, and the germline ends lie 23 bases apart. Based on the germline V gene, the CDR1 and CDR2 sequences are MDHEN and SYDVKM. The CDR3, from cysteine to phenylalanine, totals 16 residues. Only the CDR3 region is kept as DNA, spanning 48 bases read in frame from base 1. Overall study outcomes, separate from this receptor: No statistical method was used to fix the sample size in advance, and group allocation was not hidden from the investigators. A model built on a 13 V-J signature distinguished ophthalmopathy from stable hyperthyroidism, reaching roughly 88% sensitivity and around 81% specificity in cross-validation and 80%/75% in testing. Most expanded thyroid clonotypes (frequency above 0.001) were also detected in blood, a finding suggesting that blood repertoires may reflect thyroid immune responses. During validation, the model predicted progression to ophthalmopathy a median of approximately 6.5 months ahead of onset, with around 70% sensitivity and under 85% specificity.

The receptor comes from a woman between 50 and 59 years old with Graves' hyperthyroidism that later progressed to Graves' ophthalmopathy. The chain is made from TRBV28 and TRBJ2-3; TRBD1 might be the D gene, on 5 matching bases. The source material was blood. Here is the DNA: TGTGCCAGCAGCGATATACAGGAATATCCATTGAATACGCAGTATTTT. Its amino acids are CASSDIQEYPLNTQYF. The CDR3, completed at both ends by the reference TRBV28 and TRBJ2-3 genes, gives the full variable domain DVKVTQSSRYLVKRTGEKVFLECVQDMDHENMFWYRQDPGLGLRLIYFSYDVKMKEKGDIPEGYSVSREKKERFSLILESASTNQTSMYLCASSDIQEYPLNTQYFGPGTRLTVL.